This T cell receptor (beta chain) appears in the sequencing data of a study of identical twins. The J segment lost 8 bases and the V segment lost 1 base, leaving 11 bases of the junction unmatched. CDR1 is SGHKS, CDR2 YYEKEE, per germline (reference sequence). The CDR3 consists of 17 residues. TCRdb processed the 5' RACE reads anew with MiXCR; each CDR3 protein has one entry. The table lists 400,000 to 550,000 distinct CDR3 sequences, about 24% of them singletons. These data were also filed under a second study, of T cells expressing NK-cell markers.

This receptor was identified in a woman younger than 30 in good health. The sequenced material came from CD4+ T cells sorted from blood. The chain recombines TRBV5-5 with TRBJ2-1; 11 nucleotides align to TRBD1. The CDR3 spells CASSLHRTGGSLDEQFF. The DNA of the CDR3 is TGTGCCAGCAGCTTGCACAGGACAGGGGGCAGTCTGGATGAGCAGTTCTTC.